This TCR beta chain was obtained from a study of response to subunit inactivated influenza vaccine. V lost 2 bases, J lost 0 bases, and 12 bases lay in between. The CDR3 has 16 residues. One entry per CDR3 protein results from TCRdb running MiXCR on the RT-PCR reads. This sample has more than 700,000 distinct CDR3 sequences, with 21% found just once. This sequence joins TRBV12-3 or TRBV12-4 and TRBJ2-3; maybe TRBD1 (6 bases). This sample comprised PBMCs from blood, obtained more than 4 days after vaccination. The receptor comes from a man in his fifties who received an inactivated influenza vaccine. The CDR3 is CASSLPGASSTDTQYF. The CDR3 DNA sequence: TGTGCCAGCAGTTTACCAGGGGCCAGTAGCACAGATACGCAGTATTTT.